This TCR beta chain was recorded in a study of blood T cell repertoires in COVID-19. Across the whole study: Samples came from the United States, Italy and Spain, spanning acute and convalescent COVID-19. Nucleic acid was either cDNA or gDNA, and it came from T cells, B-cell-depleted T cells, or PBMCs.

Under the authors' procedure: The authors estimated nucleated cell counts from reference gene primer amplification. Clones were sequenced by immunoSEQ multiplex PCR, and TCRdb holds only the in-frame ones, with some missing. V, J and clone size are those of that table, while D and trimming were read from the DNA. This sample has about 340,000 clones, with around 88% found just once. This receptor was identified in an older woman with COVID-19, enrolled during active disease. Sequenced material: peripheral blood.

In DNA form, the CDR3 reads TGTGCCAGCAGCTTAAGGCAGGGGGTTATGTTTGGAAATGAGCAGTTCTTC. Its protein product is CASSLRQGVMFGNEQFF. V usage is TRBV11-3 and J usage is TRBJ2-1; 7 bases match TRBD1. With V trimmed by 2 bases and J by 7 bases, 14 bases remained unmatched. The CDR3 is 17 residues long. CDR1 is SGHNT and CDR2 is YENEEA in the germline V gene.